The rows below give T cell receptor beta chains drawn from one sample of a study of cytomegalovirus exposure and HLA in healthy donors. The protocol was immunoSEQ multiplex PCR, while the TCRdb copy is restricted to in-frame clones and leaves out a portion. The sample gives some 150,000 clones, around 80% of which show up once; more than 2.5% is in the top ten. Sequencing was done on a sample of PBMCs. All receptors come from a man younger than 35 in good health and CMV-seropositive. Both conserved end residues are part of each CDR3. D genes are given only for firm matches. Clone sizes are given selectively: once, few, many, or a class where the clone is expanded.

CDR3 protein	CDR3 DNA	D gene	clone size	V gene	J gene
CASSRQDRLNTEAFF	TGTGCCAGCTCACGACAGGACAGGTTAAACACTGAAGCTTTCTTT	TRBD1	once	TRBV18	TRBJ1-1
CASSLIGDRDHGYTF	TGTGCCAGCAGTCTAATAGGGGACAGGGACCATGGCTACACCTTC	TRBD1	-	TRBV27	TRBJ1-2
CASSLDGSRTEAFF	TGCGCCAGCAGCTTGGACGGGAGTAGGACTGAAGCTTTCTTT	-	-	TRBV5-1	TRBJ1-1
CAWSEAGHTEAFF	TGTGCCTGGAGTGAAGCAGGCCACACTGAAGCTTTCTTT	-	-	TRBV30	TRBJ1-1
CASSLRTLNTGELFF	TGTGCCAGCAGCCTCCGGACATTAAACACCGGGGAGCTGTTTTTT	-	-	TRBV11-2	TRBJ2-2
CASSVTKETQYF	TGTGCCAGCAGCGTCACAAAAGAGACCCAGTACTTC	-	-	TRBV9	TRBJ2-5
CASSFTGLDYEQYF	TGTGCCAGCTCATTTACGGGACTAGACTACGAGCAGTACTTC	TRBD2	-	TRBV18	TRBJ2-7
CASSLDRSSGANVLTF	TGTGCCAGCAGCTTAGATCGTTCCTCTGGGGCCAACGTCCTGACTTTC	-	-	TRBV7-9	TRBJ2-6
CASSLEVASPPYEQYF	TGTGCCAGCAGCTTAGAAGTCGCGTCCCCACCTTACGAGCAGTACTTC	-	-	TRBV5-4	TRBJ2-7
CASSPLEAGHTGELFF	TGTGCCAGCAGTCCCCTAGAAGCGGGACACACCGGGGAGCTGTTTTTT	TRBD2	-	TRBV28	TRBJ2-2
CASSLQGIGQYF	TGTGCCAGCAGCTTGCAGGGGATCGGGCAGTACTTC	-	few	TRBV5-6	TRBJ2-7
CACGTTATHEQYF	TGTGCCTGCGGGACTACCGCTACCCACGAGCAGTACTTC	TRBD2	-	TRBV19	TRBJ2-7
CASSLDGTAQETQYF	TGTGCCAGCAGCTTAGATGGGACAGCCCAAGAGACCCAGTACTTC	TRBD1	once	TRBV11-3	TRBJ2-5
CASSQVTSYDEQFF	TGCGCCAGCAGCCAAGTAACTAGCTATGATGAGCAGTTCTTC	-	-	TRBV4-1	TRBJ2-1
CASSNRRQGENSQHF	TGTGCCAGCAGTAACCGCCGACAGGGAGAAAATTCCCAGCATTTT	TRBD1	-	TRBV6-1	TRBJ1-5
CASSLRASGGNEQFF	TGTGCCAGCAGCTTACGGGCTAGCGGAGGGAATGAGCAGTTCTTC	TRBD2	-	TRBV11-3	TRBJ2-1
CASSRGGLGRAGVGADTQYF	TGCGCCAGCAGCCGTGGAGGGTTAGGGCGAGCGGGAGTGGGGGCAGATACGCAGTATTTT	TRBD2	-	TRBV5-1	TRBJ2-3
CASLTRRRLGNYGYTF	TGTGCCAGTTTAACACGGAGGCGCCTTGGGAACTATGGCTACACCTTC	-	-	TRBV28	TRBJ1-2
CASRLAAYNEQFF	TGTGCCAGCAGACTAGCGGCCTACAATGAGCAGTTCTTC	TRBD2	few	TRBV25-1	TRBJ2-1
CASSWRGTQYF	TGTGCCAGCAGCTGGAGAGGGACCCAGTACTTC	-	-	TRBV7-9	TRBJ2-5
CASSRGGWGNTEAFF	TGTGCCAGCAGCCGAGGGGGTTGGGGAAACACTGAAGCTTTCTTT	-	-	TRBV7-3	TRBJ1-1
CASSSPRGPSAYNEQFF	TGTGCCAGCAGTTCTCCCCGTGGGCCTTCTGCCTACAATGAGCAGTTCTTC	-	few	TRBV27	TRBJ2-1
CASSYEQNAEAFF	TGTGCCAGCAGTTACGAACAGAACGCTGAAGCTTTCTTT	-	-	TRBV6-5	TRBJ1-1
CSVDRDRYGYTF	TGCAGCGTGGACAGGGATCGCTATGGCTACACCTTC	TRBD1	-	TRBV29-1	TRBJ1-2